This TCR beta chain was recovered during a study of PD-L1 blockade in urothelial cancer. Study context: Patients commenced intravenous atezolizumab, 1,200 mg every 3 weeks, in about 2014. Researchers looked at the blood 3 weeks (second dose) and 6 weeks after treatment began.

Germline V gene sequence: CDR1 SNHLY, CDR2 FYNNEI. The CDR3 contains 12 residues. Trimming stripped 8 bases from V and 6 bases from J, with 8 bases between. Spiked synthetic TCR analogs estimated absolute template abundance per PCR. Some clones are missing from TCRdb's copy, which holds only in-frame ones; the method was immunoSEQ multiplex PCR. The sample contains about 52,000 clones, around three quarters of which appear only once. The starting material was PBMCs, obtained around atezolizumab (anti-PD-L1) treatment. The rearrangement uses TRBV2 and TRBJ1-6; D call uncertain. The TCR was taken from a man in his sixties or seventies with urothelial cancer. Written as DNA, the CDR3 is TGTGCCAGCTTTCGGGTTAATTCACCCCTCCACTTT. Translating gives CASFRVNSPLHF. The full variable domain, its missing parts supplied by reference TRBV2 and TRBJ1-6, is EPEVTQTPSHQVTQMGQEVILRCVPISNHLYFYWYRQILGQKVEFLVSFYNNEISEKSEIFDDQFSVERPDGSNFTLKIRSTKLEDSAMYFCASFRVNSPLHFGNGTRLTVT.